Below are 20 T cell receptor beta chains sequenced from a single sample in a study of blood T cell repertoires in COVID-19. The assay was immunoSEQ multiplex PCR, and TCRdb's table has in-frame clones only and misses some. Of roughly 700,000 clones listed, over 80% were seen once; the top ten hold roughly 0.25%. Sequenced sample: peripheral blood. Every receptor here comes from a woman aged 18-29 years with acute or convalescent COVID-19.

The genes are TRBV19 and TRBJ2-2; D call uncertain. The CDR3 extends over 12 amino acids. Trimming left V 4 bases short and J 8 bases short, with 8 bases between. In germline, CDR1 is LNHDA, CDR2 SQIVND (reference sequence). The CDR3 nucleotides are TGTGCCAGTAGTAAATTAGCAGGGGAGCTGTTTTTT. It specifies CASSKLAGELFF.

The chain recombines TRBV6-1 with TRBJ2-7; the D gene is possibly TRBD1 (6 bases). V gave up 1 base and J gave up 2 bases, with 12 bases separating them. The CDR3 runs to 15 residues. Looked up from germline, CDR1 is MNHNS and CDR2 is SASEGT. The CDR3 nucleotides are TGTGCCAGCAGTGAAGGACAGGACCTTCCCTACGAGCAGTACTTC. It encodes CASSEGQDLPYEQYF.

The V and J genes are TRBV7-2 and TRBJ2-7; 7 nucleotides match TRBD2. The CDR3 consists of 14 residues. The V segment lost 5 bases and the J segment 4 bases; nucleotides outside the gene matches: 8. Germline-derived CDR1 and CDR2 are SGHTA and FQGNSA. CDR3 nucleotides: TGTGCCAGCAGCGACGGGACTATGGTGTACGAGCAGTACTTC. Amino acids: CASSDGTMVYEQYF.

The chain recombines TRBV5-5 with TRBJ1-1; 7 bases map to TRBD1. With V trimmed by 1 base and J by 0 bases, 3 bases remained unmatched. This CDR3 region has 15 residues. Germline CDR1 SGHKS, CDR2 YYEKEE (reference sequence). The CDR3 nucleotides are TGTGCCAGCAGCTTGCGACAGGGACTGAACACTGAAGCTTTCTTT. It specifies CASSLRQGLNTEAFF.

This chain joins TRBV29-1 and TRBJ2-7; maybe TRBD2 (6 bases). The V end was cut by 3 bases, the J end by 6 bases, with 12 bases between. Per the germline V gene, CDR1 is SQVTM and CDR2 is ANQGSEA. The CDR3 sequence is 12 residues long. The DNA of the CDR3 is TGCAGCGTTGAGGATTCCGGGGGCGAGCAGTACTTC. Encoded protein: CSVEDSGGEQYF.

Turning to this clone: The same CDR3 also results from other DNA sequences found in this sample. CDR3 coding DNA: TGTGCCAGCAGCTTAGGCCGAGCTAACTATGGCTACACCTTC. Translation gives CASSLGRANYGYTF. V gene TRBV13 combines with J gene TRBJ1-2; the D is unclear. The CDR3 covers 14 residues. Germline V gene lookup returns CDR1 PRHDT and CDR2 FYEKMQ (reference sequence). V was cut by 0 bases and J by 0 bases, with 5 bases left in between.

V is TRBV7-8 and J is TRBJ2-7; D is possibly TRBD2 (5 bases). CDR3 size: 14 residues. V was shortened by 5 bases and J by 5 bases, with 16 bases between the two germline ends. CDR1 is SGHVS and CDR2 is FQNEAQ in the germline V gene. Here the CDR3 reads CASSQQVGENEQYF. The CDR3 DNA follows: TGTGCCAGCAGCCAACAAGTCGGGGAAAACGAGCAGTACTTC.

The CDR3 loop reads CASGLAIGSGQGMNTEAFF. CDR3 DNA sequence: TGTGCTAGTGGTTTAGCTATAGGGTCCGGACAGGGGATGAACACTGAAGCTTTCTTT. The genes are TRBV12-5 and TRBJ1-1, with 9 bases aligning to TRBD1. The CDR3 covers 19 residues. Germline V gives CDR1 LGHNT, CDR2 FRNRAP. The ends lost 3 bases at V and 0 bases at J; junction bases unmatched: 14.

The chain combines TRBV19 with TRBJ1-2; D call uncertain. The CDR3 sequence is 16 residues long. Germline loops: CDR1 LNHDA, CDR2 SQIVND (reference sequence). Trimming removed 4 bases at V and 2 bases at J, with 17 bases between. The CDR3 region is CASSNTVSTSNYGYTF. As DNA, the CDR3 is TGTGCCAGTAGTAACACAGTTTCGACGTCGAACTATGGCTACACCTTC.

The chain is built from TRBV19 and TRBJ2-1; TRBD1 aligns across 10 bases. The junction had 6 bases not matched to a gene; V was cut back by 6 bases and J by 4 bases. CDR3 length: 15 amino acids. Looked up from germline, CDR1 is LNHDA and CDR2 is SQIVND (reference sequence). The chain's CDR3 is CASRTWDRGYNEQFF. DNA for the CDR3: TGTGCCAGTAGGACTTGGGACAGGGGTTACAATGAGCAGTTCTTC.

The gene calls are TRBV5-6 and TRBJ1-4; D is unclear. Trimming removed 2 bases at V and 0 bases at J, with 14 bases between. The CDR3 sequence is 17 residues long. Looked up from germline, CDR1 is SGHDT and CDR2 is YYEEEE. The CDR3 bases are TGTGCCAGCAGCTTCGATCTCGCGGGTGCAACTAATGAAAAACTGTTTTTT. Protein: CASSFDLAGATNEKLFF. The variable domain in full, completed from reference TRBV5-6 and TRBJ1-4, reads DAGVTQSPTHLIKTRGQQVTLRCSPKSGHDTVSWYQQALGQGPQFIFQYYEEEERQRGNFPDRFSGHQFPNYSSELNVNALLLGDSALYLCASSFDLAGATNEKLFFGSGTQLSVL.

Remarks on this clone: The junction does not match germline at one end; this may be a read error. Other DNA sequences in the sample encode the same CDR3. This sequence joins TRBV28 and TRBJ1-1; no definite D call. Per the germline V gene, CDR1 is MDHEN and CDR2 is SYDVKM. CDR3 length equals 13 residues. In DNA form, the CDR3 reads TGTGCCAGCAGTTTTACACAGAACACCGAAGCTTTCTTT. Translation gives CASSFTQNTEAFF.

This chain connects TRBV5-1 to TRBJ1-2; D perhaps matches TRBD1 (6 bases). V was cut by 4 bases and J by 5 bases, with 21 bases left in between. Looked up from germline, CDR1 is SGHRS and CDR2 is YFSETQ. The CDR3 runs 16 residues. The CDR3 DNA reads as TGCGCCAGCAGCGAGGTACAGGGTCGAGGGGGATATGGCTACACCTTC. Its protein product is CASSEVQGRGGYGYTF. Using reference TRBV5-1 and TRBJ1-2 for the parts outside the CDR3, the full variable domain is KAGVTQTPRYLIKTRGQQVTLSCSPISGHRSVSWYQQTPGQGLQFLFEYFSETQRNKGNFPGRFSGRQFSNSRSEMNVSTLELGDSALYLCASSEVQGRGGYGYTFGSGTRLTVV.

This chain links TRBV4-1 with TRBJ2-3, with 12 positions matching TRBD2. From germline, CDR1 is MGHRA and CDR2 YSYEKL. The CDR3 consists of 20 residues. V lost 6 bases, J lost 0 bases, and 16 bases stayed unmatched. The CDR3 region is CASRRRGLAGGTPSTDTQYF. CDR3 nucleotide sequence: TGCGCCAGCAGACGCCGTGGGCTAGCGGGGGGGACCCCTAGCACAGATACGCAGTATTTT.

The chain carries TRBV19 and TRBJ2-1; 9 bases align to TRBD1. Germline V gene sequence: CDR1 LNHDA, CDR2 SQIVND (reference sequence). This CDR3 is 14 amino acids long. V trimming: 9 bases; J trimming: 10 bases; junction bases outside the gene matches: 13. CDR3 in amino acids: CASQGDRARGEQFF. In DNA form, the CDR3 reads TGTGCCAGCCAGGGGGACAGGGCCAGGGGGGAGCAGTTCTTC.

A few counts support this clone. The V gene is TRBV6-4, the J gene TRBJ2-1; 8 nucleotides line up with TRBD1. Looked up from germline, CDR1 is MRHNA and CDR2 is SNTAGT. Unmatched junction bases numbered 11, after V lost 10 bases and J lost 9 bases. The CDR3 loop spans 13 amino acids. CDR3 sequence: CATSGGEGIEQFF. The CDR3 DNA follows: TGTGCCACCTCAGGGGGCGAGGGGATTGAGCAGTTCTTC.

The CDR3 loop is CASSQDSYGELFF. DNA of the CDR3: TGTGCCAGCAGCCAAGACAGTTACGGGGAGCTGTTTTTT. This sequence joins TRBV3-1 (or the pseudogene TRBV3-2) and TRBJ2-2, with no clear D. The germline gives CDR1 LGHDT, CDR2 YNNKEL (reference sequence). The CDR3 has 13 residues. Trimming removed 0 bases at V and 7 bases at J, with 6 bases between.

V and J are TRBV6-5 and TRBJ1-3; 7 bases are shared with TRBD1. The trim removed 9 bases at V and 4 bases at J, leaving 12 bases unmatched. This CDR3 has 15 residues. CDR1 and CDR2 from the germline V gene are MNHEY and SVGAGI. The CDR3 region has the DNA TGTGCCAGTACCCTCACCGGGACAGCCGGAAACACCATATATTTT. Amino acids: CASTLTGTAGNTIYF.

This clone was seen only once. The chain has TRBV29-1 and TRBJ2-1, with a weak D call TRBD2 (6 bases). The CDR3 has 12 residues. The germline V gene has CDR1 SQVTM and CDR2 ANQGSEA. The V end lost 2 bases, the J end lost 10 bases, and 12 bases lay between the germline ends. The CDR3 coding sequence is TGCAGCGTTGAATTAGCGGCAGGCGAGCAGTTCTTC. Its translation is CSVELAAGEQFF.

The J gene is TRBJ1-1, the V gene TRBV6-5; 7 positions agree with TRBD1. There are 16 residues in the CDR3. Germline V lookup: CDR1 MNHEY, CDR2 SVGAGI. The V segment lost 4 bases and the J segment 0 bases; nucleotides outside the gene matches: 8. As DNA, the CDR3 is TGTGCCAGCAGTTGGAACAGGGGTGGAATGAACACTGAAGCTTTCTTT. Amino acid sequence: CASSWNRGGMNTEAFF.